The next 26 T cell receptor beta chains were all read from a single sample in a study of cytomegalovirus exposure and HLA in healthy donors. 60 Vbeta and 13 Jbeta primers were used in PCR. TCRdb's copy holds only in-frame clones and misses some; the assay was immunoSEQ multiplex PCR. The repertoire holds 150,000 to 200,000 clones, roughly 85% seen once, with 1.3% in the top ten. Sequencing input: PBMCs. Receptors were obtained from a man under 40 in good health and CMV-seronegative.

The rearrangement uses TRBV19 and TRBJ2-7; 7 positions match TRBD1. In germline, CDR1 is LNHDA, CDR2 SQIVND (reference sequence). V gave up 1 base and J gave up 3 bases; unmatched junction bases: 6. This CDR3 has 15 amino acids. In DNA, the CDR3 is TGTGCCAGTAGTATAGCGGAGACAGGGTTCTACGAGCAGTACTTC. Translating gives CASSIAETGFYEQYF.

This CDR3 reads CATSRARSGPRGYEQFF. For the CDR3, the DNA is TGTGCCACCAGCAGAGCTCGTTCAGGGCCCAGGGGGTATGAGCAGTTCTTC. V is TRBV15 and J is TRBJ2-1; 7 positions agree with TRBD1. Germline V gene sequence: CDR1 LNHNV, CDR2 YYDKDF (reference sequence). CDR3 size: 17 residues. Trimming cost V 1 base and J 8 bases; bases outside gene matches: 14.

The rearrangement uses TRBV4-1 and TRBJ2-7; TRBD2 might be the D (5 bases). CDR1 and CDR2 from the germline V gene are MGHRA and YSYEKL. The CDR3 is 14 amino acids. Trimming cost V 6 bases and J 2 bases, with 14 bases left between them. The CDR3 reads CASSTIANAYEQYF. The CDR3 coding sequence is TGCGCCAGCAGTACGATAGCGAATGCCTACGAGCAGTACTTC.

This clone was counted a single time. The chain carries TRBV18 and TRBJ2-7; 7 nucleotides agree with TRBD2. Germline CDR1 KGHSH, CDR2 LQKENI. The CDR3 has 17 residues. J was trimmed by 5 bases and V by 3 bases; bases with no gene match: 16. The CDR3 nucleotides are TGTGCCAGCTCACCGTTCGCGGGAGCCACCTCCGCCCACGAGCAGTACTTC. Encoded protein: CASSPFAGATSAHEQYF.

The chain couples TRBV11-1 to TRBJ2-7, with D tentatively TRBD2 (5 bases). The CDR3 is 15 amino acids. The ends were cut back, 5 bases at V and 1 base at J, with 15 bases in the middle. Germline CDR1 is SGHAT and CDR2 is FQDESV (reference sequence). The CDR3 reads CASSRLAGPSYEQYF. CDR3 in DNA: TGTGCCAGCAGCCGTCTGGCGGGCCCTTCCTACGAGCAGTACTTC.

This clone has just one count. The genes are TRBV11-3 and TRBJ2-3; the D gene is possibly TRBD1 (6 bases). The V end lost 5 bases, the J end lost 0 bases, and 12 bases lay between the germline ends. The germline gives CDR1 SGHNT, CDR2 YENEEA. The CDR3 runs 15 residues. The CDR3 DNA follows: TGTGCCAGCAGCCTGAACGGACAGAGCACAGATACGCAGTATTTT. This gives the protein CASSLNGQSTDTQYF.

The chain joins TRBV27 to TRBJ1-4, with D perhaps TRBD1 (6 bases). Trimming pared 6 bases from V and 9 bases from J, leaving 23 bases between. The CDR3 length is 16 residues. Germline CDR1 reads MNHEY; CDR2 reads SMNVEV (reference sequence). The CDR3 DNA reads as TGTGCCAGCAGCACCAACACAGGGTCGGGTGTTCAAAAACTGTTTTTT. Its protein product is CASSTNTGSGVQKLFF.

The V and J genes are TRBV7-9 and TRBJ2-7; TRBD2 aligns across 7 bases. CDR1 and CDR2 (germline): SEHNR, FQNEAQ (reference sequence). The J segment lost 5 bases and the V segment lost 3 bases, leaving 4 bases of the junction unmatched. The CDR3 loop spans 13 amino acids. CDR3 bases: TGTGCCAGCAGCTTGAGGGGAGGGAACGAGCAGTACTTC. As protein: CASSLRGGNEQYF.

The table lists this clone with a few counts. This rearrangement joins TRBV6-5 to TRBJ1-1; D possibly corresponds to TRBD1 (6 bases). Germline CDR1 and CDR2: MNHEY and SVGAGI. The V and J ends lost 7 bases and 5 bases respectively, with 20 bases between them. The CDR3 has 15 residues. CDR3 sequence reads: CASTITGGSGTEAFF. CDR3 DNA sequence: TGTGCCAGCACGATCACGGGGGGCTCTGGGACTGAAGCTTTCTTT.

The chain uses TRBV30 and TRBJ2-7, with 11 bases fitting TRBD2. With 8 bases clipped from V and 5 bases from J, the junction kept 8 bases outside the gene matches. Germline loops: CDR1 GTSNPN, CDR2 SVGIG (reference sequence). This CDR3 has 13 residues. This CDR3 reads CAGIAGGLDEQYF. CDR3 coding DNA: TGTGCCGGTATAGCGGGAGGGCTGGACGAGCAGTACTTC.

The CDR3 DNA reads TGTGCCAGCAGCTTAACGGGGATCCAAGAGACCCAGTACTTC. Translated: CASSLTGIQETQYF. The chain employs TRBV7-9 and TRBJ2-5; tentatively, D is TRBD2 (5 bases). The germline V and J ends were trimmed by 2 bases and 1 base, with 8 bases remaining between them. The CDR3 totals 14 residues. Germline lookup yields CDR1 SEHNR and CDR2 FQNEAQ (reference sequence).

This clone was detected a few times. The rearrangement joins TRBV19 to TRBJ2-5, with D perhaps TRBD1 (6 bases). The germline V gene has CDR1 LNHDA and CDR2 SQIVND (reference sequence). The CDR3 is made up of 17 amino acids. V lost 3 bases, J lost 5 bases, and 22 bases lay in between. The CDR3 reads CASSMGKGTSRWETQYF. The CDR3, as DNA: TGTGCCAGTAGTATGGGTAAGGGGACATCCCGGTGGGAGACCCAGTACTTC.

This chain uses TRBV6-1 with TRBJ2-5, with TRBD1 matching over 7 bases. In germline, CDR1 is MNHNS, CDR2 SASEGT. V shed 8 bases, J shed 5 bases, and the junction held 8 bases outside the gene matches. CDR3 length equals 13 residues. CDR3 amino acids: CASCTGVVETQYF. CDR3 nucleotides: TGTGCCAGCTGTACAGGGGTGGTGGAGACCCAGTACTTC.

This chain joins TRBV19 and TRBJ2-7; 7 bases map to TRBD1. The J segment lost 6 bases and the V segment lost 7 bases, leaving 9 bases of the junction unmatched. The CDR3 has 13 residues. The germline V gene has CDR1 LNHDA and CDR2 SQIVND (reference sequence). The CDR3 DNA reads TGTGCCAGTATGCCGACAGGGCGAAGCGAGCAGTACTTC. The encoded protein is CASMPTGRSEQYF.

This chain links TRBV7-3 with TRBJ1-6; D may be TRBD1 (5 bases). This CDR3 has 17 residues. The germline CDR1 and CDR2 sequences are SGHTA and FQGTGA. The ends were cut back, 4 bases at V and 7 bases at J, with 20 bases in the middle. CDR3 protein: CASSSYRREERNSPLHF. The CDR3 nucleotides read TGTGCCAGCAGCTCCTATCGCAGGGAGGAGAGGAATTCACCCCTCCACTTT.

This rearrangement joins TRBV30 to TRBJ2-1; possibly TRBD1 for D (6 bases). The CDR3 has 12 amino acids. Looked up from germline, CDR1 is GTSNPN and CDR2 is SVGIG (reference sequence). Trimming took 0 bases from V and 8 from J, leaving 8 bases between them. In DNA, the CDR3 is TGTGCCTGGAGTGTACAGGGCCATGAGCAGTTCTTC. Its translation: CAWSVQGHEQFF.

The rearrangement joins TRBV6-5 to TRBJ2-5; 10 bases are a match to TRBD1. The end of the DNA fits TRBJ2-7 better, so the J call may be wrong. CDR1 is MNHEY, CDR2 SVGAGI, per germline. The CDR3 runs 15 residues. The CDR3 region is CASSLRTGGPYEQYF. The DNA of the CDR3 is TGTGCCAGCAGTCTTCGGACAGGGGGGCCATACGAGCAGTACTTC.

V and J are TRBV5-1 and TRBJ1-2, with a possible D match to TRBD1 (6 bases). Germline V gene data show CDR1 as SGHRS and CDR2 as YFSETQ. The CDR3 consists of 15 residues. With 3 bases removed from V and 0 bases from J, the gap between germline ends came to 12 bases. The CDR3 coding sequence is TGCGCCAGCAGCTCCCGGACAGAAGCTAACTATGGCTACACCTTC. Its protein is CASSSRTEANYGYTF.

The V gene is TRBV5-4, the J gene TRBJ1-1; D is undetermined. The CDR3 is 12 amino acids. V was clipped by 2 bases and J by 1 base, with 3 bases between them. In germline, CDR1 is SGHNT, CDR2 YYREEE (reference sequence). Here the CDR3 DNA reads TGTGCCAGCAGCTTCCGGAACACTGAAGCTTTCTTT. It encodes CASSFRNTEAFF.

V usage is TRBV5-8 and J usage is TRBJ2-5; 8 nucleotides match TRBD1. V was pared by 3 bases and J by 5 bases, with 6 bases of the junction left unmatched. CDR3 length equals 14 residues. Germline lookup yields CDR1 SGHTS and CDR2 YDEGEE. CDR3 DNA sequence: TGTGCCAGCAGCTCAGGGGGCGCCGGGGAGACCCAGTACTTC. Amino acid sequence: CASSSGGAGETQYF.

This sequence joins TRBV29-1 and TRBJ2-5, with 9 bases matching TRBD1. The V gene's germline CDR1 is SQVTM and CDR2 ANQGSEA. The CDR3 has 15 residues. CDR3 protein: CSVNGQGISWETQYF. The DNA of the CDR3 is TGCAGTGTGAATGGACAGGGGATTTCATGGGAGACCCAGTACTTC.

The chain joins TRBV28 to TRBJ1-5; D possibly corresponds to TRBD1 (6 bases). CDR1 is MDHEN, CDR2 SYDVKM, per germline. Trimming stripped 4 bases from V and 1 base from J, with 17 bases between. There are 17 residues in the CDR3. The CDR3 reads CASSSPGHQYSNQPQHF. CDR3 DNA sequence: TGTGCCAGCAGTTCCCCGGGACACCAATACAGCAATCAGCCCCAGCATTTT. Full variable domain (remainder filled in from reference TRBV28 and TRBJ1-5): DVKVTQSSRYLVKRTGEKVFLECVQDMDHENMFWYRQDPGLGLRLIYFSYDVKMKEKGDIPEGYSVSREKKERFSLILESASTNQTSMYLCASSSPGHQYSNQPQHFGDGTRLSIL.

This clone was detected only a few times. The chain combines TRBV19 with TRBJ2-7; no firm D call. This CDR3 has 13 amino acids. Germline lookup yields CDR1 LNHDA and CDR2 SQIVND (reference sequence). Trimming cost V 5 bases and J 3 bases, with 11 bases left between them. The CDR3 is CASSPQPSYEQYF. CDR3 nucleotide sequence: TGTGCCAGTAGTCCTCAACCCAGCTACGAGCAGTACTTC.

This rearrangement joins TRBV2 to TRBJ2-5, with a possible D match to TRBD2 (5 bases). The V gene lost 3 bases and the J gene lost 11 bases, with 16 bases spanning the gap. Per the germline V gene, CDR1 is SNHLY and CDR2 is FYNNEI. This CDR3 spans 13 amino acids. In DNA, the CDR3 is TGTGCCAGCAGTGATTCCTCCCGGGGAGAGCAGTACTTC. This translates into CASSDSSRGEQYF.

The genes are TRBV4-1 and TRBJ2-1, with TRBD1 matching over 7 bases. Germline loops: CDR1 MGHRA, CDR2 YSYEKL. V shed 0 bases and J 2 bases; nucleotides not matched to a gene: 1. CDR3 size: 15 residues. In DNA, the CDR3 is TGCGCCAGCAGCCAAGAGGACAGGCCCTACAATGAGCAGTTCTTC. Residues: CASSQEDRPYNEQFF.

The V gene is TRBV28, the J gene TRBJ1-5; TRBD1 agrees at 7 bases. After removal of 5 bases from V and 3 bases from J, the junction contained 4 bases not matched to a gene. CDR1 MDHEN and CDR2 SYDVKM come from the germline V gene. The CDR3 runs 14 residues. CDR3 protein: CASSPGQLNQPQHF. CDR3 nucleotide sequence: TGTGCCAGCAGTCCGGGACAGCTCAATCAGCCCCAGCATTTT.